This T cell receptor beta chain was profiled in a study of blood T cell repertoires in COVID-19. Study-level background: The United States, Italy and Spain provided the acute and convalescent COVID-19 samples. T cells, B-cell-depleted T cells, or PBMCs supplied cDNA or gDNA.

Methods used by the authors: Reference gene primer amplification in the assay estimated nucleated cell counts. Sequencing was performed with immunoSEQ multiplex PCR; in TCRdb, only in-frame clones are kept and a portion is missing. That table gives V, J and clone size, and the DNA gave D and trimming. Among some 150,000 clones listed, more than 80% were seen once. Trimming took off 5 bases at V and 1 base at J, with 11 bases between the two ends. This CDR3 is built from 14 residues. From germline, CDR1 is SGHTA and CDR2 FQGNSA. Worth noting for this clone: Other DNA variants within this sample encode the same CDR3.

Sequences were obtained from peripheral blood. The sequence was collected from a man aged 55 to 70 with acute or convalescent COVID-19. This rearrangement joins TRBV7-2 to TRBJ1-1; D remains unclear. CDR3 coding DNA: TGTGCCAGCAGCCTAAGTCCGGGGAACACTGAAGCTTTCTTT. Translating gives CASSLSPGNTEAFF.